The entry below gives a single TCR beta chain sequence along with its context. Its cognate antigen has yet to be identified. One base away there is no much larger clone; base qualities are not given. This sample was sequenced with an Illumina NovaSeq 6000. Using 5'RACE with constant-segment primers, TCRalpha and TCRbeta cDNA libraries were constructed, with sample barcodes and unique molecular identifiers added in the process. Trizol reagent was used to extract RNA from every sample. The libraries were amplified in two PCR steps, and the second step added a second sample barcode and Illumina TruSeq adapters. Sequencing of libraries was performed on an Illumina NovaSeq with 2 x 150 bp paired-end reads. The paper's data handling went like this. With migec v1.2.7, reads were demultiplexed and then collapsed into UMI-guided consensus sequences. Using mixcr v2.1.11, UMI consensuses were aligned to TRA and TRB V and J templates and then assembled into clonotypes. A clonotype was counted as expanded or contracted only if both edgeR and NoisET called the change significant, with noise models trained on biological replicates. edgeR calls used a false discovery rate-adjusted p below 0.01 and a log2 fold-change threshold of 1. As an exploratory analysis of dynamics, max-normalized trajectories of the 1000 most abundant clonotypes were examined with PCA combined with hierarchical clustering. The CD4 or CD8 phenotype of responding clones was assigned using the separately sequenced CD4+ and CD8+ repertoires. Using fastp trimming at Q25 and MiXCR clonotype assembly, TCRdb reanalyzed the public sequencing data and kept in-frame beta chains. Rows are combined by CDR3 protein, so each entry shows the most common genes and DNA. The V and J calls were determined by TCRdb, not by the authors. Within this sample are roughly 68,000 distinct CDR3 sequences, with roughly a sixth of them counted one time only. Roughly a third of the sample is in the top ten clones.

These data originate in a study of T-cell memory formation after mild COVID-19 (dated by TCRdb to 2020 to 2023). Notes on the research overall: TCR sequence clusters from the two donors were found to be largely donor specific. T-cell clones expanding and contracting after mild COVID-19 in a couple of donors were tracked by longitudinal TCRalpha and TCRbeta repertoire sequencing. Two young, previously healthy adult volunteers, one female and one male, were included in the cohort.

CDR1 and CDR2, looked up from the germline V gene, are SGHDN and FVKESK. The germline V and J ends show losses of 4 bases and 3 bases respectively, and no gene match explains 8 bases of the junction. Measured from the cysteine to the phenylalanine, the CDR3 is 16 residues long. Here the CDR3 DNA is all that survives: 48 bases in frame from base 1. Study-wide conclusions, independent of this receptor: The detection of some responding clones in pre-infection memory suggests that pre-existing cross-reactive memory T cells joined the SARS-CoV-2 response. The study included only a couple of mild cases, and larger cohorts that include severe cases with pre-infection samples were judged to be necessary. Contracting CD4+ clones were found mainly in CM and EM memory subsets, while CD8+ clones were enriched in EMRA. SARS-CoV-2 specificity was not confirmed for the second-wave clones peaking on day 37. Clones contracting from day 15 to 85 had balanced CD4/CD8 phenotypes, while a second wave expanding from day 15 to 37 was biased towards CD4+.

Ficoll-Paque density gradient centrifugation was the method used to isolate PBMCs. The chain links TRBV14 with TRBJ2-5, with 10 central nucleotides matching TRBD1. The source material was PBMCs or a T cell subset sorted from them (not recorded which). This receptor was identified in an adult woman who had mild COVID-19 (a few samples of this study predate the infection). The sample titles of this study are shuffled in the database, so cell type and time point are left out; the donor was told from shared clones. The CDR3 region: CASSLLVGTGEETQYF. The nucleotide sequence is TGTGCCAGCAGCCTTCTGGTCGGGACAGGGGAAGAGACCCAGTACTTC.